Listed here are 31 T cell receptor beta chains from one sample, sequenced in a study of blood T cell repertoires in COVID-19. Profiling relied on immunoSEQ multiplex PCR, and the TCRdb table lists in-frame clones only, not all of them. This table holds under 300,000 clones, roughly 90% found once. The sequencing input was peripheral blood. Receptors originate from a man in his fifties or sixties with acute or convalescent COVID-19.

The genes are TRBV6-5 and TRBJ2-5; D remains ambiguous. CDR3 length: 14 amino acids. CDR1 and CDR2 from the germline V gene are MNHEY and SVGAGI. The V gene lost 0 bases and the J gene lost 5 bases, with 10 bases spanning the gap. The CDR3 loop is CASSYSFLSETQYF. The CDR3 DNA follows: TGTGCCAGCAGTTACTCCTTTCTCTCGGAGACCCAGTACTTC.

The chain links TRBV10-3 to TRBJ1-1; TRBD1 agrees at 8 bases. V lost 2 bases to trimming and J lost 7 bases; unmatched junction nucleotides: 6. Germline V CDR1 and CDR2: ENHRY, SYGVKD. This CDR3 is 14 amino acids long. The CDR3 DNA is TGTGCCATCAGTGAGCCTGGACAGGGCGGTGAAGCTTTCTTT. This codes for CAISEPGQGGEAFF.

CDR3 region: CASSVRGEYEQYF. CDR3 nucleotide sequence: TGTGCCAGCAGCGTACGGGGGGAGTACGAGCAGTACTTC. V usage is TRBV9 and J usage is TRBJ2-7; TRBD2 aligns across 7 bases. J was trimmed by 4 bases and V by 1 base; bases with no gene match: 2. The CDR3 spans 13 residues. The germline CDR1 and CDR2 sequences are SGDLS and YYNGEE. Combining the CDR3 with reference TRBV9 and TRBJ2-7 gives the whole variable domain DSGVTQTPKHLITATGQRVTLRCSPRSGDLSVYWYQQSLDQGLQFLIQYYNGEERAKGNILERFSAQQFPDLHSELNLSSLELGDSALYFCASSVRGEYEQYFGPGTRLTVT.

V is TRBV10-3 and J is TRBJ1-4; TRBD1 matches 7 bases. CDR3 size: 14 residues. Germline-derived CDR1 and CDR2 are ENHRY and SYGVKD. V lost 5 bases and J lost 7; bases outside the gene matches: 7. The CDR3 region has the DNA TGTGCCATCAGTTCCGGGACAGCCCCTGAAAAACTGTTTTTT. Translating it yields CAISSGTAPEKLFF.

The chain carries TRBV5-1 and TRBJ1-5; 9 positions match TRBD1. With 4 bases clipped from V and 0 bases from J, the junction kept 8 bases outside the gene matches. Per germline, CDR1 SGHRS and CDR2 YFSETQ. The CDR3 covers 17 residues. The CDR3 region has the DNA TGCGCCAGCAGCCCCGGGACAGGGAGCCATAGCAATCAGCCCCAGCATTTT. This translates into CASSPGTGSHSNQPQHF. Looking up the rest from reference TRBV5-1 and TRBJ1-5 gives the full variable domain: KAGVTQTPRYLIKTRGQQVTLSCSPISGHRSVSWYQQTPGQGLQFLFEYFSETQRNKGNFPGRFSGRQFSNSRSEMNVSTLELGDSALYLCASSPGTGSHSNQPQHFGDGTRLSIL.

The chain carries TRBV7-9 and TRBJ2-6, with D unclear. CDR3 length: 15 amino acids. The germline V and J ends were trimmed by 5 bases and 1 base, with 9 bases remaining between them. From germline, CDR1 is SEHNR and CDR2 FQNEAQ (reference sequence). The CDR3 DNA follows: TGTGCCAGCAGCATCGGTCCATCTGGGGCCAACGTCCTGACTTTC. This gives the protein CASSIGPSGANVLTF.

V is TRBV19 and J is TRBJ1-5, with 8 nucleotides matching TRBD1. In germline, CDR1 is LNHDA, CDR2 SQIVND (reference sequence). The V segment lost 4 bases and the J segment 6 bases; nucleotides outside the gene matches: 2. The CDR3 runs 13 residues. CDR3 nucleotide sequence: TGTGCCAGTAGTAGGGACAGGATTCAGCCCCAGCATTTT. Protein: CASSRDRIQPQHF.

The chain is built from TRBV10-2 and TRBJ1-2; no definite D call. CDR3 length: 13 residues. CDR1 is WSHSY, CDR2 SAAADI, per germline. The V end lost 0 bases, the J end lost 6 bases, and 8 bases lay between the germline ends. CDR3 sequence (DNA): TGCGCCAGCAGTGAGTCCCAGATGGATGGCTACACCTTC. Translation: CASSESQMDGYTF.

The chain recombines TRBV7-3 with TRBJ1-1; maybe TRBD1 (6 bases). This CDR3 spans 14 amino acids. V was pared by 4 bases and J by 6 bases, with 15 bases between. The germline CDR1 and CDR2 sequences are SGHTA and FQGTGA. DNA for the CDR3: TGTGCCAGCAGCTGGTATGGGGGGGCCCCTGAAGCTTTCTTT. Translation: CASSWYGGAPEAFF.

The chain combines TRBV5-6 with TRBJ1-4; a possible D gene is TRBD1 (6 bases). Germline CDR1 SGHDT, CDR2 YYEEEE. Trimming pared 5 bases from V and 6 bases from J, leaving 17 bases between. The CDR3 length is 15 residues. CDR3 in DNA: TGTGCCAGCAGGGTCGAGCAGGGGTTGGATGAAAAACTGTTTTTT. Amino acids: CASRVEQGLDEKLFF.

The V gene is TRBV2, the J gene TRBJ1-3; 10 bases align to TRBD1. After removal of 8 bases from V and 2 bases from J, the junction contained 0 bases not matched to a gene. The germline gives CDR1 SNHLY, CDR2 FYNNEI. CDR3 length equals 13 residues. The chain's CDR3 is CASGTGAGNTIYF. CDR3 nucleotides: TGTGCCAGCGGGACAGGGGCTGGAAACACCATATATTTT.

This chain connects TRBV7-6 to TRBJ1-5, with D maybe TRBD1 (6 bases). CDR3 length equals 16 residues. The germline CDR1 and CDR2 sequences are SGHVS and FNYEAQ. Trimming removed 4 bases from V and 4 bases from J, with 17 bases in between. CDR3 loop: CASSSGVVGRNQPQHF. The CDR3 bases are TGTGCCAGCAGCTCAGGGGTAGTAGGACGTAATCAGCCCCAGCATTTT.

This sequence joins TRBV7-9 and TRBJ1-5; 8 nucleotides align to TRBD1. The ends lost 5 bases at V and 5 bases at J; junction bases unmatched: 5. There are 14 residues in the CDR3. The V gene's germline CDR1 is SEHNR and CDR2 FQNEAQ (reference sequence). The CDR3 sequence is CASSVQGAHQPQHF. The DNA of the CDR3 is TGTGCCAGCAGCGTCCAGGGGGCACATCAGCCCCAGCATTTT. Filled out from reference TRBV7-9 and TRBJ1-5, the complete variable domain reads DTGVSQNPRHKITKRGQNVTFRCDPISEHNRLYWYRQTLGQGPEFLTYFQNEAQLEKSRLLSDRFSAERPKGSFSTLEIQRTEQGDSAMYLCASSVQGAHQPQHFGDGTRLSIL.

The chain carries TRBV5-1 and TRBJ2-3, with 13 positions matching TRBD2. The J segment lost 5 bases and the V segment lost 0 bases, leaving 3 bases of the junction unmatched. The CDR3 length is 16 residues. Looked up from germline, CDR1 is SGHRS and CDR2 is YFSETQ. The CDR3 protein is CASSLGTSGGQDTQYF. The CDR3 nucleotides read TGCGCCAGCAGCTTGGGGACTAGCGGGGGTCAAGATACGCAGTATTTT.

V and J are TRBV27 and TRBJ1-1; D perhaps matches TRBD1 (6 bases). Germline V gene data show CDR1 as MNHEY and CDR2 as SMNVEV (reference sequence). The V gene lost 2 bases and the J gene lost 4 bases, with 11 bases spanning the gap. This CDR3 comprises 14 residues. The CDR3 DNA sequence: TGTGCCAGCAGTTTAGGGGGCGAAGGCACTGAAGCTTTCTTT. Amino acids: CASSLGGEGTEAFF.

This clone was counted once. This chain joins TRBV27 and TRBJ1-4, with D possibly being TRBD1 (5 bases). The CDR3 runs to 15 residues. V dropped 7 bases and J dropped 3 bases, with 15 bases sitting between them. The germline V gene encodes CDR1 MNHEY and CDR2 SMNVEV (reference sequence). The CDR3 region is CASNTPDMPNEKLFF. CDR3 coding DNA: TGTGCCAGCAACACTCCGGACATGCCTAATGAAAAACTGTTTTTT.

The rearrangement uses TRBV2 and TRBJ2-3; 7 bases match TRBD2. The ends lost 4 bases at V and 0 bases at J; junction bases unmatched: 4. The CDR3 is made up of 15 amino acids. Looked up from germline, CDR1 is SNHLY and CDR2 is FYNNEI. The CDR3 nucleotides read TGTGCCAGCAGTGTCGGTAGCGGGAGCACAGATACGCAGTATTTT. This codes for CASSVGSGSTDTQYF.

The chain employs TRBV30 and TRBJ2-7, with a tentative D call TRBD1 (6 bases). The CDR3 runs 14 residues. Between the trimmed V and J ends, which lost 4 bases and 3 bases, there was a span of 16 bases. Germline V CDR1 and CDR2: GTSNPN, SVGIG (reference sequence). The CDR3 is CAWIPTGSLYEQYF. The CDR3 DNA follows: TGTGCCTGGATCCCTACAGGGTCCCTCTACGAGCAGTACTTC. The whole variable domain, remainder taken from reference TRBV30 and TRBJ2-7, is SQTIHQWPATLVQPVGSPLSLECTVEGTSNPNLYWYRQAAGRGLQLLFYSVGIGQISSEVPQNLSASRPQDRQFILSSKKLLLSDSGFYLCAWIPTGSLYEQYFGPGTRLTVT.

This clone was seen a single time. CDR3 region: CASSLKSDSPLHF. CDR3 DNA: TGTGCCAGCAGCTTAAAGTCGGATTCACCCCTCCACTTT. V usage is TRBV7-2 and J usage is TRBJ1-6; D gene unclear. In germline, CDR1 is SGHTA, CDR2 FQGNSA. CDR3 length: 13 amino acids. V dropped 2 bases and J dropped 8 bases, with 7 bases sitting between them.

This chain joins TRBV3-1 (or the pseudogene TRBV3-2) and TRBJ1-1, with 7 bases fitting TRBD1. This CDR3 is built from 14 residues. The germline gives CDR1 LGHDT, CDR2 YNNKEL (reference sequence). V was pared by 8 bases and J by 0 bases, with 6 bases of the junction left unmatched. This CDR3 reads CASGPGTVNTEAFF. Written as DNA, the CDR3 is TGTGCCAGCGGTCCCGGGACAGTGAACACTGAAGCTTTCTTT.

The CDR3 coding sequence is TGTGCCAGCAGCTTATTGGCGGGCGTAGGTTATGGCTACACCTTC. It codes for CASSLLAGVGYGYTF. The chain employs TRBV7-2 and TRBJ1-2; D not resolved. CDR3 length equals 15 residues. Trimming cost V 2 bases and J 5 bases, with 15 bases left between them. The germline V gene has CDR1 SGHTA and CDR2 FQGNSA. Full variable domain (remainder filled in from reference TRBV7-2 and TRBJ1-2): GAGVSQSPSNKVTEKGKDVELRCDPISGHTALYWYRQSLGQGLEFLIYFQGNSAPDKSGLPSDRFSAERTGGSVSTLTIQRTQQEDSAVYLCASSLLAGVGYGYTFGSGTRLTVV.

This chain links TRBV19 with TRBJ1-3; no reliable D call. The germline V and J ends were trimmed by 7 bases and 0 bases, with 10 bases remaining between them. CDR1 LNHDA and CDR2 SQIVND come from the germline V gene (reference sequence). The CDR3 is 14 amino acids. CDR3 nucleotide sequence: TGTGCCAGTAAGGACTTGATCTCTGGAAACACCATATATTTT. Protein sequence: CASKDLISGNTIYF.

This chain connects TRBV5-1 to TRBJ1-4, with 9 nucleotides matching TRBD1. Losses at the gene ends were 2 bases for V and 3 bases for J; bases not matched to a gene: 2. CDR1 is SGHRS and CDR2 is YFSETQ in the germline V gene. The CDR3 extends over 15 amino acids. The CDR3 DNA reads as TGCGCCAGCAGCTTACAGGGGGCGGCTAATGAAAAACTGTTTTTT. Translating gives CASSLQGAANEKLFF.

This clone has only one observation. V and J are TRBV19 and TRBJ2-1, with a tentative D call TRBD1 (6 bases). Trimming shortened V by 2 bases and J by 8 bases, and 13 bases separated the two germline ends. The CDR3 spans 14 residues. The germline CDR1 and CDR2 sequences are LNHDA and SQIVND (reference sequence). CDR3 protein: CASSILNRDDEQFF. DNA for the CDR3: TGTGCCAGTAGTATATTGAACAGGGACGATGAGCAGTTCTTC.

The J gene is TRBJ2-3, the V gene TRBV4-1, with TRBD1 matching over 8 bases. Germline V gene data show CDR1 as MGHRA and CDR2 as YSYEKL. Unmatched junction bases numbered 3, after V lost 5 bases and J lost 2 bases. This CDR3 has 14 residues. The CDR3 DNA reads as TGCGCCAGCAGCTTGGACAGGGTCACAGATACGCAGTATTTT. Translation: CASSLDRVTDTQYF.

This clone was counted ten times or more. V and J are TRBV11-3 and TRBJ2-3; 9 nucleotides align to TRBD2. Germline-derived CDR1 and CDR2 are SGHNT and YENEEA. There are 15 residues in the CDR3. V shed 5 bases, J shed 3 bases, and the junction held 6 bases outside the gene matches. CDR3 nucleotides: TGTGCCAGCAGCCAAGGGACTAGCATTACAGATACGCAGTATTTT. Residues: CASSQGTSITDTQYF.

The V gene is TRBV14, the J gene TRBJ2-3; 7 bases map to TRBD2. Germline lookup yields CDR1 SGHDN and CDR2 FVKESK. This CDR3 has 16 amino acids. Trimming cost V 4 bases and J 1 base; bases outside gene matches: 8. CDR3 loop: CASSLSRAGGTDTQYF. The CDR3 nucleotides read TGTGCCAGCAGCCTCTCGAGGGCGGGAGGCACAGATACGCAGTATTTT.

This clone was seen only a few times. This rearrangement joins TRBV27 to TRBJ2-5, with 7 bases aligning to TRBD2. Trimming took 0 bases from V and 5 from J; bases not matched to a gene: 3. The CDR3 length is 14 residues. CDR1 is MNHEY and CDR2 is SMNVEV in the germline V gene (reference sequence). CDR3 sequence (DNA): TGTGCCAGCAGTTTATCGTGGGGGGGGGAGACCCAGTACTTC. This sequence encodes CASSLSWGGETQYF.

This clone was observed at least ten times. The V gene is TRBV7-9, the J gene TRBJ1-1; no definite D call. The length of the CDR3 is 13 residues. Per germline, CDR1 SEHNR and CDR2 FQNEAQ (reference sequence). V dropped 4 bases and J dropped 5 bases, with 11 bases sitting between them. CDR3 DNA sequence: TGTGCCAGCAGCTCGTCCCGGGAGACTGAAGCTTTCTTT. Translation: CASSSSRETEAFF.

V and J are TRBV11-2 and TRBJ2-5; D is possibly TRBD1 (6 bases). This CDR3 contains 15 residues. V lost 5 bases to trimming and J lost 4 bases, with 17 bases between them. The germline gives CDR1 SGHAT, CDR2 FQNNGV. CDR3 sequence: CASSPTTGFGETQYF. The CDR3 DNA reads as TGTGCCAGCAGCCCCACGACAGGTTTCGGAGAGACCCAGTACTTC.

This sequence joins TRBV5-1 and TRBJ1-3; TRBD1 is a possible D gene (6 bases). CDR3 length: 15 amino acids. The V end was cut by 4 bases, the J end by 2 bases, with 13 bases between. Germline CDR1 SGHRS, CDR2 YFSETQ. CDR3 in DNA: TGCGCCAGCAGCAACTCCAGGGGTACTGGAAACACCATATATTTT. It yields the protein CASSNSRGTGNTIYF.